This T cell receptor beta chain was found in a study of beta chain features in type 1 diabetes. Whole-study results and caveats: Type 1 diabetes patients showed a moderate but significant shortening of TCRB CDR3s in all four CD4+ subsets. Still unanswered here is whether HLA type influences TCRB rearrangement.

This CDR3 contains 14 residues. CDR1 is SSHAT and CDR2 is FNYEAQ in the germline V gene (reference sequence). Trimming cost V 4 bases and J 5 bases; bases outside gene matches: 6. Reverse transcribing all isolated RNA meant expressed TCRB transcripts were sequenced. The data were produced by immunoSEQ multiplex PCR, yet TCRdb's version contains in-frame clones alone and is incomplete. This sample has under 850,000 clones, with under 15% found just once. This clone was seen only a few times. Its antigen is not identified. Sequencing was done on a sample of naive CD4+ T cells from blood. This sequence originates from a man aged 18 to 30 with type 1 diabetes. The rearrangement joins TRBV7-7 to TRBJ2-5, with 8 bases that match TRBD2. The CDR3 spells CASSSGLAQETQYF. CDR3 nucleotides: TGTGCCAGCAGCTCCGGACTAGCCCAGGAGACCCAGTACTTC.